This record concerns one T cell receptor beta chain sequence. 60 Vbeta and 13 Jbeta primers were used in PCR. Libraries were prepared by immunoSEQ multiplex PCR; TCRdb keeps only in-frame clonotypes and omits some of them. The table lists 150,000 to 200,000 clones, 70% to 90% of them singletons, with about 1.9% in the top ten. The CDR3 has 15 amino acids. Germline loops: CDR1 SGHNT, CDR2 YYREEE (reference sequence). V lost 4 bases and J lost 2; bases outside the gene matches: 3. The data are from a study of cytomegalovirus exposure and HLA in healthy donors. V gene TRBV5-4 combines with J gene TRBJ2-1, with 10 nucleotides matching TRBD1. This TCR was sampled from a woman between 18 and 29 years old in good health and CMV-seronegative. Material: PBMCs. In DNA, the CDR3 is TGTGCCAGCAGCCGGGACAGGGGCGCCTACAATGAGCAGTTCTTC. Translating it yields CASSRDRGAYNEQFF.